This T cell receptor (beta chain) was captured in a study of T cells in Graves' hyperthyroidism and ophthalmopathy. Amplified TCR beta CDR3 regions derived from RNA transcripts. HTBI primers were the set used in a first-round RT-PCR of the TCR CDR3. TCRdb re-analysed the multiplex PCR reads in MiXCR, keeping a single row per CDR3 protein. The table shows around 540,000 distinct CDR3 sequences, with about 43% occurring only once. With regard to this clonotype: The target antigen is unknown.

Hyperthyroidism of Graves' type that showed no ophthalmopathy progression within 18 months was stable. Patients with uncontrolled infections, other autoimmune diseases, pregnancy or lactation were excluded. Each diagnosis was grounded in clinical symptoms, serum thyroxine and TRAb, thyroid ultrasound, and orbital computed tomography. Findings and limits, study-wide: Ophthalmopathy was identified by the model a median 6.5 months ahead of onset.

Sequencing was done on a sample of peripheral blood or thyroid tissue (not recorded which). The TCR was taken from a woman between 18 and 29 years old with Graves' hyperthyroidism.

For the CDR3, the DNA is TGTGCCTGGAAACCGGGACAGGGGGCACGATCTGGAAACACCATATATTTT. Protein: CAWKPGQGARSGNTIYF. The gene calls are TRBV7-2 and TRBJ1-3; TRBD1 aligns across 12 bases. J was trimmed by 1 base and V by 11 bases; bases with no gene match: 12. CDR3 size: 17 residues. The germline V gene has CDR1 SGHTA and CDR2 FQGNSA. The full variable domain, in which reference TRBV7-2 and TRBJ1-3 provide the parts outside the CDR3, is GAGVSQSPSNKVTEKGKDVELRCDPISGHTALYWYRQSLGQGLEFLIYFQGNSAPDKSGLPSDRFSAERTGGSVSTLTIQRTQQEDSAVYLCAWKPGQGARSGNTIYFGEGSWLTVV.